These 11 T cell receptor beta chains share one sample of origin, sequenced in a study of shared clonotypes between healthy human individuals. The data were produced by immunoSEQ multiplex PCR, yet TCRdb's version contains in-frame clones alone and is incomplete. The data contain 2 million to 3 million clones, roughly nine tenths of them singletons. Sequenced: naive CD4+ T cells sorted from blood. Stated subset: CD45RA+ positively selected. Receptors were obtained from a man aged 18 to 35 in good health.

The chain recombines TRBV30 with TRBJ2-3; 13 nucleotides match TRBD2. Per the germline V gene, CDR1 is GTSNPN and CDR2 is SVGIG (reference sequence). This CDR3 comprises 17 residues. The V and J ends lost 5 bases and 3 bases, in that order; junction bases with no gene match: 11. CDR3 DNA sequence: TGTGCCTGGGAACGCAGTTGGACTAGCGGGAGAACAGATACGCAGTATTTT. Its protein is CAWERSWTSGRTDTQYF.

As DNA, the CDR3 is TGCGCCAGCAGCCAAGATCTAGGGCTGAACACTGAAGCTTTCTTT. Translation gives CASSQDLGLNTEAFF. The chain is built from TRBV4-1 and TRBJ1-1; the D is unclear. The CDR3 loop spans 15 amino acids. Germline CDR1 MGHRA, CDR2 YSYEKL. The V end lost 0 bases, the J end lost 0 bases, and 8 bases lay between the germline ends.

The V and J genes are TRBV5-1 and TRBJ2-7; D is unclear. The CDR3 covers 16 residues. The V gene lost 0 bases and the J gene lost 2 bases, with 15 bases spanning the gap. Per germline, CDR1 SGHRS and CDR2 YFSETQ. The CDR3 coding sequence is TGCGCCAGCAGCTTGGGATACTTTGGCGGAACCTACGAGCAGTACTTC. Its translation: CASSLGYFGGTYEQYF. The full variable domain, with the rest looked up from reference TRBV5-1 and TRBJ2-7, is KAGVTQTPRYLIKTRGQQVTLSCSPISGHRSVSWYQQTPGQGLQFLFEYFSETQRNKGNFPGRFSGRQFSNSRSEMNVSTLELGDSALYLCASSLGYFGGTYEQYFGPGTRLTVT.

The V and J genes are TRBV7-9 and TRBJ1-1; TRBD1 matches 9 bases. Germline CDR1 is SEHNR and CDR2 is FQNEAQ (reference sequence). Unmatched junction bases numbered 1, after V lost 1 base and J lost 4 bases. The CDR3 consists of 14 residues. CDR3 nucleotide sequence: TGTGCCAGCAGCTTAGTGACAGGGGGCACTGAAGCTTTCTTT. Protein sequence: CASSLVTGGTEAFF.

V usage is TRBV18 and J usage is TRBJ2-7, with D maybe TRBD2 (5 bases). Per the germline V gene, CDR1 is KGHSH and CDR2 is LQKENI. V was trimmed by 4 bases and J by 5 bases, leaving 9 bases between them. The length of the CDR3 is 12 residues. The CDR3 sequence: CASSRRADEQYF. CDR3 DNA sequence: TGTGCCAGCTCACGGCGGGCAGACGAGCAGTACTTC.

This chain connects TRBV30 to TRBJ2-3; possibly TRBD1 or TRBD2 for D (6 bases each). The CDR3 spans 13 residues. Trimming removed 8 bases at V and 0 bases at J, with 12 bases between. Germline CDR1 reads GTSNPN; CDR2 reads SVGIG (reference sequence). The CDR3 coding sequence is TGTGCCGGAGGGGGACACAGCACAGATACGCAGTATTTT. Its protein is CAGGGHSTDTQYF.

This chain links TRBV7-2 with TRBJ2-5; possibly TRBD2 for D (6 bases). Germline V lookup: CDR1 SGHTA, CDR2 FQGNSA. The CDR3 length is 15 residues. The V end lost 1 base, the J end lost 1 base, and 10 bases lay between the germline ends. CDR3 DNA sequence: TGTGCCAGCAGCTTAGTCGGCGGGGCCCAAGAGACCCAGTACTTC. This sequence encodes CASSLVGGAQETQYF. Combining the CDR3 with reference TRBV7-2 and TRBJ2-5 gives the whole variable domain GAGVSQSPSNKVTEKGKDVELRCDPISGHTALYWYRQSLGQGLEFLIYFQGNSAPDKSGLPSDRFSAERTGGSVSTLTIQRTQQEDSAVYLCASSLVGGAQETQYFGPGTRLLVL.

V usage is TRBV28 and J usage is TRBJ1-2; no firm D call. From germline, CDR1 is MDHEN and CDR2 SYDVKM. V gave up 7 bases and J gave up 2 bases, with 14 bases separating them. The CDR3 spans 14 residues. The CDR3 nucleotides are TGTGCCAGCACCGGCCTCTCGGGGAACTATGGCTACACCTTC. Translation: CASTGLSGNYGYTF.

CDR3 in amino acids: CASSLMASGGSAKNIQYF. The CDR3 DNA reads as TGTGCCAGCAGCTTGATGGCTAGCGGGGGTTCCGCCAAAAACATTCAGTACTTC. J is TRBJ2-4 and V is TRBV5-6, with 10 bases matching TRBD2. V shed 1 base and J 1 base; nucleotides not matched to a gene: 8. The germline V gene encodes CDR1 SGHDT and CDR2 YYEEEE. The CDR3 extends over 18 amino acids.

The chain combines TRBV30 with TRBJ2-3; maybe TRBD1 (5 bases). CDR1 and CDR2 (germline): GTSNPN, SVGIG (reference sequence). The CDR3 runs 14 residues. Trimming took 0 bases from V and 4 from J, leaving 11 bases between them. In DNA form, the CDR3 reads TGTGCCTGGAGTGTAGGGGTCTTACCAGATACGCAGTATTTT. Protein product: CAWSVGVLPDTQYF.

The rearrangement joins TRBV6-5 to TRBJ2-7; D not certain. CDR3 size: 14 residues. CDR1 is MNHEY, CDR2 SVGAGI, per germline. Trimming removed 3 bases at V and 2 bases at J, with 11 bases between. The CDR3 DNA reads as TGTGCCAGCAGTTATCTCTCAGATCCCTACGAGCAGTACTTC. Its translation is CASSYLSDPYEQYF.